The next 25 T cell receptor beta chains were all read from a single sample in a study of T-cell memory formation after mild COVID-19. TCRdb reprocessed the 5' RACE reads via MiXCR and lists one record per CDR3 protein. The sample shows approximately 190,000 distinct CDR3 sequences, around 19% of them seen only once. The sequenced sample consisted of PBMCs or a T cell subset sorted from them (not recorded which). The receptors stem from an adult woman who had mild COVID-19 (a few samples of this study predate the infection). Cell type and time point are not known.

This clonotype was recorded a few times. The chain is built from TRBV29-1 and TRBJ1-1; D is undetermined. V lost 0 bases to trimming and J lost 0 bases, with 11 bases between them. This CDR3 comprises 15 residues. Germline assignment: CDR1 SQVTM and CDR2 ANQGSEA. This CDR3 reads CSVEDRSLLNTEAFF. CDR3 sequence (DNA): TGCAGCGTTGAAGATCGAAGTCTTCTGAACACTGAAGCTTTCTTT.

The V call is TRBV5-5, the J call TRBJ1-4; D ambiguous. CDR1 is SGHKS, CDR2 YYEKEE, per germline (reference sequence). The V and J ends lost 3 bases and 8 bases respectively, with 8 bases between them. This CDR3 comprises 12 residues. The CDR3, as DNA: TGTGCCAGCAGCTGGGCAGAGGAAAAACTGTTTTTT. Amino acid sequence: CASSWAEEKLFF.

In its sample, this clonotype was seen many times. The genes are TRBV10-3 and TRBJ2-3; unclear D gene. Trimming stripped 2 bases from V and 4 bases from J, with 13 bases between. Germline V lookup: CDR1 ENHRY, CDR2 SYGVKD. The CDR3 loop spans 15 amino acids. The CDR3 loop is CAISENGVSADTQYF. The CDR3, as DNA: TGTGCCATCAGTGAGAATGGGGTTAGTGCAGATACGCAGTATTTT.

The DNA for the CDR3 is TGTGCCAGTAGTCCCCTGGGACTTCAAAGACGAGGTGGCAATGAGCAGTTCTTC. It yields the protein CASSPLGLQRRGGNEQFF. The rearrangement joins TRBV19 to TRBJ2-1; D possibly corresponds to TRBD2 (6 bases). Trimming took 5 bases from V and 6 from J, leaving 26 bases between them. Germline V gene lookup returns CDR1 LNHDA and CDR2 SQIVND (reference sequence). The length of the CDR3 is 18 residues.

This clonotype was seen more than once but under ten times. The chain links TRBV11-3 to TRBJ1-1; D is possibly TRBD1 (6 bases). The germline V gene has CDR1 SGHNT and CDR2 YENEEA. There are 16 residues in the CDR3. The V and J ends lost 3 bases and 3 bases respectively, with 17 bases between them. The CDR3: CASSFDGRGGDTEAFF. CDR3 DNA: TGTGCCAGCAGCTTTGACGGAAGAGGGGGAGACACTGAAGCTTTCTTT.

This clonotype was seen ten or more times. The gene calls are TRBV5-5 and TRBJ2-7; D perhaps matches TRBD2 (5 bases). Trimming removed 0 bases from V and 4 bases from J, with 17 bases in between. The germline V gene encodes CDR1 SGHKS and CDR2 YYEKEE (reference sequence). The CDR3 totals 16 residues. CDR3 amino acids: CASSLAAATRGYEQYF. As DNA, the CDR3 is TGTGCCAGCAGCTTGGCGGCGGCCACACGGGGATACGAGCAGTACTTC.

CDR3 amino acids: CASSVEETGGQGYGYTF. The CDR3 DNA is TGTGCCAGCAGCGTAGAGGAAACGGGGGGACAGGGATATGGCTACACCTTC. This chain connects TRBV9 to TRBJ1-2; TRBD1 aligns across 9 bases. V lost 0 bases, J lost 5 bases, and 11 bases stayed unmatched. The CDR3 extends over 17 amino acids. Germline lookup yields CDR1 SGDLS and CDR2 YYNGEE.

This rearrangement joins TRBV6-2 or TRBV6-3 to TRBJ1-4; maybe TRBD1 (5 bases). This CDR3 has 13 residues. The germline CDR1 and CDR2 sequences are MNHEY and SVGEGT. V was trimmed by 6 bases and J by 8 bases, leaving 13 bases between them. The CDR3 coding sequence is TGTGCCAGCAGCTACCGGGGGTTAGAAAAACTGTTTTTT. Amino acids: CASSYRGLEKLFF.

This clonotype showed up just a few times. This chain links TRBV29-1 with TRBJ2-1, with D maybe TRBD2 (5 bases). Trimming removed 4 bases at V and 1 base at J, with 8 bases between. CDR3 length: 13 residues. Germline V gene sequence: CDR1 SQVTM, CDR2 ANQGSEA. Here the CDR3 DNA reads TGCAGCGTTGCTAGCTCATCCTACAATGAGCAGTTCTTC. Protein sequence: CSVASSSYNEQFF.

This clonotype was observed a handful of times. The chain recombines TRBV2 with TRBJ2-7; no firm D call. Germline values: CDR1 SNHLY, CDR2 FYNNEI. The CDR3 totals 15 residues. V was trimmed by 6 bases and J by 0 bases, leaving 15 bases between them. Written as DNA, the CDR3 is TGTGCCAGCAGCCGTGGAAGATTAAGCTCCTACGAGCAGTACTTC. Protein sequence: CASSRGRLSSYEQYF.

This clonotype showed up just a few times. This rearrangement joins TRBV12-3 or TRBV12-4 to TRBJ2-7; D is uncertain. V gave up 4 bases and J gave up 6 bases, with 7 bases separating them. The CDR3 spans 11 residues. CDR3 coding DNA: TGTGCCAGCAGTTATTTGGCCGAGCAGTACTTC. Protein: CASSYLAEQYF.

The chain carries TRBV12-3 or TRBV12-4 and TRBJ1-2, with D maybe TRBD1 (5 bases). V lost 8 bases and J 2 bases, leaving 12 bases between the germline ends. This CDR3 spans 13 amino acids. The CDR3 sequence is CASRSRGNYGYTF. In DNA, the CDR3 is TGTGCCAGCCGCTCCCGGGGGAACTATGGCTACACCTTC.

This sequence joins TRBV5-1 and TRBJ2-7, with 10 positions matching TRBD2. Trimming cost V 5 bases and J 2 bases; bases outside gene matches: 13. The V gene's germline CDR1 is SGHRS and CDR2 YFSETQ. This CDR3 comprises 17 residues. CDR3 amino acids: CASRNHPRTSGTYEQYF. The CDR3 DNA reads TGCGCCAGCAGGAATCATCCTAGGACTAGCGGTACCTACGAGCAGTACTTC.

The genes are TRBV29-1 and TRBJ1-1; 8 positions match TRBD1. Germline lookup yields CDR1 SQVTM and CDR2 ANQGSEA. The CDR3 is 14 amino acids. Losses at the gene ends were 5 bases for V and 3 bases for J; bases not matched to a gene: 8. The CDR3 DNA reads as TGCAGCGTTTCCAGGGGGCGAATGGACACTGAAGCTTTCTTT. Encoded protein: CSVSRGRMDTEAFF.

This clonotype has just a few counts. The rearrangement joins TRBV29-1 to TRBJ2-7; D could derive from TRBD1 or TRBD2 (6 bases each). Germline V lookup: CDR1 SQVTM, CDR2 ANQGSEA. The CDR3 runs to 16 residues. V was trimmed by 1 base and J by 5 bases, leaving 21 bases between them. The CDR3 is CSVEVAGGELYNEQYF. DNA for the CDR3: TGCAGCGTTGAAGTGGCCGGGGGCGAGCTGTACAACGAGCAGTACTTC.

The J gene is TRBJ1-2, the V gene TRBV7-2, with no clear D. The CDR3 is 13 amino acids. V was clipped by 2 bases and J by 9 bases, with 13 bases between them. Germline values: CDR1 SGHTA, CDR2 FQGNSA. The CDR3 protein is CASSLKERVRYTF. The DNA for the CDR3 is TGTGCCAGCAGCTTAAAAGAACGGGTCCGCTACACCTTC.

The chain couples TRBV7-3 to TRBJ1-2, with TRBD1 identical over 8 bases. Germline trimming cut 2 bases from V and 8 bases from J; bases unmatched to any gene: 7. This CDR3 spans 14 amino acids. Germline assignment: CDR1 SGHTA and CDR2 FQGTGA. The CDR3 nucleotides read TGTGCCAGCAGCTTAGCTGGGACAGGTCGAGGCTACACCTTC. This codes for CASSLAGTGRGYTF.

This clonotype was observed at least ten times. The rearrangement links TRBV9 to TRBJ2-1; D not certain. In germline, CDR1 is SGDLS, CDR2 YYNGEE. The V end was cut by 0 bases, the J end by 15 bases, with 16 bases between. The CDR3 is made up of 13 amino acids. Here the CDR3 reads CASSVVPTQAPFF. As DNA, the CDR3 is TGTGCCAGCAGCGTAGTTCCCACTCAAGCCCCGTTCTTC.

This clonotype occurred a few times. The gene calls are TRBV6-2 or TRBV6-3 and TRBJ2-1, with D maybe TRBD1 (7 bases). This CDR3 has 11 amino acids. Looked up from germline, CDR1 is MNHEY and CDR2 is SVGEGT. Trimming pared 7 bases from V and 9 bases from J, leaving 10 bases between. The CDR3 nucleotides are TGTGCCAGCACCCAGGGGGGTGAGCAGTTCTTC. Its translation: CASTQGGEQFF.

This clonotype came up many times. The chain joins TRBV5-6 to TRBJ2-1; 10 bases are shared with TRBD1. V trimming: 4 bases; J trimming: 3 bases; junction bases outside the gene matches: 10. The germline V gene has CDR1 SGHDT and CDR2 YYEEEE. There are 17 residues in the CDR3. In DNA form, the CDR3 reads TGTGCCAGCAGCGAGACAGGGGGCACTGCCCTCTACAATGAGCAGTTCTTC. It encodes CASSETGGTALYNEQFF.

The rearrangement joins TRBV20-1 to TRBJ1-5; 7 bases fit TRBD1. The CDR3 totals 15 residues. CDR1 is DFQATT and CDR2 is SNEGSKA in the germline V gene (reference sequence). The J segment lost 3 bases and the V segment lost 7 bases, leaving 12 bases of the junction unmatched. CDR3 residues: CSVGLGDSANQPQHF. The CDR3 DNA sequence: TGCAGTGTTGGGTTGGGGGACAGCGCCAATCAGCCCCAGCATTTT.

The chain has TRBV12-3 or TRBV12-4 and TRBJ1-5; TRBD1 aligns across 7 bases. With V trimmed by 4 bases and J by 1 base, 7 bases remained unmatched. The CDR3 covers 16 residues. CDR3 in DNA: TGTGCCAGCAGTTCTCGGACAGGCAGGAGCAATCAGCCCCAGCATTTT. Encoded protein: CASSSRTGRSNQPQHF.

This clonotype came up many times. The chain couples TRBV7-9 to TRBJ2-7, with 7 bases fitting TRBD2. Germline V gene sequence: CDR1 SEHNR, CDR2 FQNEAQ (reference sequence). The CDR3 loop spans 16 amino acids. J was trimmed by 2 bases and V by 3 bases; bases with no gene match: 10. The CDR3 sequence is CASSFVSGGGAYEQYF. Here the CDR3 DNA reads TGTGCCAGCAGCTTCGTCTCGGGAGGTGGGGCCTACGAGCAGTACTTC.

In its sample, this clonotype was seen many times. The rearrangement uses TRBV12-3 or TRBV12-4 and TRBJ2-5, with D unresolved. Trimming took 4 bases from V and 0 from J, leaving 9 bases between them. This CDR3 comprises 14 residues. CDR3 in amino acids: CASSSLGDQETQYF. CDR3 sequence (DNA): TGTGCCAGCAGTTCCCTAGGAGACCAAGAGACCCAGTACTTC.

The sample holds a few counts of this clonotype. V and J are TRBV6-2 or TRBV6-3 and TRBJ2-7, with 7 bases lining up with TRBD1. J gave up 2 bases and V 5 bases, and 9 bases lay outside the gene matches. The CDR3 consists of 15 residues. Germline V gene sequence: CDR1 MNHEY, CDR2 SVGEGT. The CDR3 nucleotides read TGTGCCAGCAGTAACCTCCGACAGGGAACCTACGAGCAGTACTTC. The encoded protein is CASSNLRQGTYEQYF.